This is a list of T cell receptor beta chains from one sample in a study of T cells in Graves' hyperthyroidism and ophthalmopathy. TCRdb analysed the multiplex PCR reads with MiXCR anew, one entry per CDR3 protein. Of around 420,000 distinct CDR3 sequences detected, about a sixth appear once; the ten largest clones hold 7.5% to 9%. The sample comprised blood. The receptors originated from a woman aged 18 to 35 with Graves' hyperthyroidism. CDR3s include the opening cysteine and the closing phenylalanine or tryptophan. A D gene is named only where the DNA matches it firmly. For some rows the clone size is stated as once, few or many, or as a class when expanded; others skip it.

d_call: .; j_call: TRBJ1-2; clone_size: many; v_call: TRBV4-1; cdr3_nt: TGCGCCAGCAGCCAAGATACGTGGGCGTCCAACTATGGCTACACCTTC; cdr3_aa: CASSQDTWASNYGYTF
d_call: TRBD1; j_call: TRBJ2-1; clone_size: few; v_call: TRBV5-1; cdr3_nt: TGCGCCAGCAGCGGCACCGGGACAGCCAATGAGCAGTTCTTC; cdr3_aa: CASSGTGTANEQFF
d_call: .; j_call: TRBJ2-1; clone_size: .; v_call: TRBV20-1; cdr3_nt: TGCAGTGCAATCCCGAACTTTGCGTCGGTATGGAATGAGCAGTTCTTC; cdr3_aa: CSAIPNFASVWNEQFF
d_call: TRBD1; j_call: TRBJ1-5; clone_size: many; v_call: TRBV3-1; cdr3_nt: TGTGCCAGCAGCCTCCTGGACAGGGTAGATCAGCCCCAGCATTTT; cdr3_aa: CASSLLDRVDQPQHF
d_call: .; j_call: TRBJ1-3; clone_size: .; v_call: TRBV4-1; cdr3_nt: TGCGCCAGCAGCCAAGGGGGAGCTTCTGGAAACACCATATATTTT; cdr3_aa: CASSQGGASGNTIYF
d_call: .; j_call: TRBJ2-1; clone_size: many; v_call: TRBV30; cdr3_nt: TGTGCCTGGAGTGTGCGGGGCGATGAGCAGTTCTTC; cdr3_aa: CAWSVRGDEQFF
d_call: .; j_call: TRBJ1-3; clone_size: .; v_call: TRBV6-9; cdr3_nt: TGTGCCAGCAGTTACACGCCGTCACCAGAGGACACCATATATTTT; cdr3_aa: CASSYTPSPEDTIYF
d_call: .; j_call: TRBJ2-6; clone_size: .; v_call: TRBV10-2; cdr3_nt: TGCGCCACACAGATCTCTGGGGCCAACGTCCTGACTTTC; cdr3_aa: CATQISGANVLTF
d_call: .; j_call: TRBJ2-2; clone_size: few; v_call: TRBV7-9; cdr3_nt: TGTGCCAGCAGAGACAGGTCTAACACCGGGGAGCTGTTTTTT; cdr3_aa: CASRDRSNTGELFF
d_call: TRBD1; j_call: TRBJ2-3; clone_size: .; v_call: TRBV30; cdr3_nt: TGTGCCTGGGGTACCGGGACAGGGGCTAGCACAGATACGCAGTATTTT; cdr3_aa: CAWGTGTGASTDTQYF
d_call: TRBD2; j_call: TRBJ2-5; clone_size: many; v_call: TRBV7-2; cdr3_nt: TGTGCCAGCAGCTTAGGGCTTGTCGGGGGAGCTAGCGGGGGACCCCCGGAGACCCAGTACTTC; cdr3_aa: CASSLGLVGGASGGPPETQYF
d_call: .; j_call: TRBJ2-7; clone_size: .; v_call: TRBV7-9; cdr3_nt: TGTGCCAGCAGCCCCTGGGGGGCAGGGGAGTACGAGCAGTACTTC; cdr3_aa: CASSPWGAGEYEQYF
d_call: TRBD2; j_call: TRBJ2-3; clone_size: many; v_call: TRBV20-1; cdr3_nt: TGCAGTGCTAGAGATCCAGCGGGAGCGGGGGATACGCAGTATTTT; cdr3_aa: CSARDPAGAGDTQYF
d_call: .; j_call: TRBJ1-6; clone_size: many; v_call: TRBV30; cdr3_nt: TGTGCCTGGAGGGCTATCCACGGATCACCCCTCCACTTT; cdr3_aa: CAWRAIHGSPLHF
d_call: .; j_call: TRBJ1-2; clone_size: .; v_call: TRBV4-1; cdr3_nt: TGCGCCAGCAGCCTGCAGGACTCGGGGGGGTATGGCTACACCTTC; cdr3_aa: CASSLQDSGGYGYTF
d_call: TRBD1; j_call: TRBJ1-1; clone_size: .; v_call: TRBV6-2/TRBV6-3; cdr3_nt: TGTGCCAGCAGTACACTCCCCGGGACAGGGGGTCTGAACACTGAAGCTTTCTTT; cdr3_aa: CASSTLPGTGGLNTEAFF
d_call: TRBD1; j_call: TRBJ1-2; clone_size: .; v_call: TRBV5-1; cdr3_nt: TGCGCCAGCAGCCCCGGGCTTGGACAGGGTCCCTATGGCTACACCTTC; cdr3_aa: CASSPGLGQGPYGYTF
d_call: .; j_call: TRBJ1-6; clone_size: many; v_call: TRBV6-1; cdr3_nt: TGTGCCAGCAGACCAGGGGAGGGGTGGGGTTCACCCCTCCACTTT; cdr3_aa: CASRPGEGWGSPLHF
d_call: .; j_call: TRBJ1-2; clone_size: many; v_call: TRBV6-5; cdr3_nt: TGTGCCAGCAGTTACTCACAGGCGGGTACCTACTATGGCTACACCTTC; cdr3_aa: CASSYSQAGTYYGYTF
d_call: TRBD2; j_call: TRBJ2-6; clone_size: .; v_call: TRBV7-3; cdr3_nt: TGTGCCAGCAGCCCCCATAGCGGGGGGGTACCTGGGGCCAACGTCCTGACTTTC; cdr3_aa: CASSPHSGGVPGANVLTF
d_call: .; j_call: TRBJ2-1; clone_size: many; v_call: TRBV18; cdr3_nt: TGTGCCAGCTCACTCCTAGAAGTGGGTTACAATGAGCAGTTCTTC; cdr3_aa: CASSLLEVGYNEQFF
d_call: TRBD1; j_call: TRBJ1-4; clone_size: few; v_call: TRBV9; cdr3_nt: TGTGCCAGCAGCGTGACCGGGACAGGGGTTGAAAAACTGTTTTTT; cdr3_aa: CASSVTGTGVEKLFF
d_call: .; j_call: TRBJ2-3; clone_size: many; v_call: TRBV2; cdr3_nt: TGTGCCAGCAGTGTAGACGGGAGTTCTTCAGATACGCAGTATTTT; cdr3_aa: CASSVDGSSSDTQYF
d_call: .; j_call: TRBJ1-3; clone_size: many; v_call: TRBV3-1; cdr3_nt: TGTGCCAGCAGCCAAGCATCTGGAAACACCATATATTTT; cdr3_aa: CASSQASGNTIYF